What follows describes a single T cell receptor beta chain. Its cognate antigen is unknown. CDR1 SGHAT and CDR2 FQNNGV come from the germline V gene. The length of the CDR3 is 12 residues. V shed 5 bases and J shed 7 bases, with 11 bases lying between them. Sequencing was performed with immunoSEQ multiplex PCR; in TCRdb, only in-frame clones are kept and a portion is missing. In the table there are around 67,000 clones, roughly 87% of which are singletons. The record originates from a study of OX40 agonist ivuxolimab in advanced cancers. Collection of blood occurred at baseline, at cycle 4 day 1, and at cycle 7 day 1. Study-wide results and limits: Expanded clones tended on average to be more numerous among CD8+ T cells than CD4+.

The sequence was obtained from an adult with an advanced solid tumor such as melanoma, head and neck, liver or kidney cancer. The source was CD4+ or CD8+ T cells sorted from blood, collected in a trial of the OX40 agonist ivuxolimab. The V call is TRBV11-2, the J call TRBJ1-1; D remains ambiguous. The CDR3 bases are TGTGCCAGCAGCCCCCAGGTGGGTGAAGCTTTCTTT. It yields the protein CASSPQVGEAFF.